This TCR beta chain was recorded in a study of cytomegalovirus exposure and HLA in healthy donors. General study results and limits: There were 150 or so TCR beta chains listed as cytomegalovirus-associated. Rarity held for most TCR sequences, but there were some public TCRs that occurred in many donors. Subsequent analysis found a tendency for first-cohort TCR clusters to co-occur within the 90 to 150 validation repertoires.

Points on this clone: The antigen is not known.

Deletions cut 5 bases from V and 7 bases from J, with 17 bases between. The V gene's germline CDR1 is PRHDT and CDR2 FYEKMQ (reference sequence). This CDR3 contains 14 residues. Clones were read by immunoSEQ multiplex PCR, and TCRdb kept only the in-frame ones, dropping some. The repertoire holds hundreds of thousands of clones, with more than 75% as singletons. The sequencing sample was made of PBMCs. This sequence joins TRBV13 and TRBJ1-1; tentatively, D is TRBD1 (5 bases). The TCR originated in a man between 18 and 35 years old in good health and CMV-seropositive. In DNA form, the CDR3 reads TGTGCCAGCAGCCCCCGTGTCGGGGGGGGTGAAGCTTTCTTT. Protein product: CASSPRVGGGEAFF.